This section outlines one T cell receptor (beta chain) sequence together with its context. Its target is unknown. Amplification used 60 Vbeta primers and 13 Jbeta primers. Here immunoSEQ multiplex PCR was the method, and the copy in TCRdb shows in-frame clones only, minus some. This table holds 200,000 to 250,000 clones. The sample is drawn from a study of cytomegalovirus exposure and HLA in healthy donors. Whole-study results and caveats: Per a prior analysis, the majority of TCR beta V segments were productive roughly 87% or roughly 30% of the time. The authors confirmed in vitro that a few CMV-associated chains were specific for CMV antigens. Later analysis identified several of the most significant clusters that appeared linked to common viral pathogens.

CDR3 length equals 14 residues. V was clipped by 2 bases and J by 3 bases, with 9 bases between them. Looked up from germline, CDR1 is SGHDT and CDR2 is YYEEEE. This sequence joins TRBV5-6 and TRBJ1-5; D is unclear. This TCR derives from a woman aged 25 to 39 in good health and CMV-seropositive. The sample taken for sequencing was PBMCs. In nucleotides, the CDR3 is TGTGCCAGCAGCTTCGGGAGCTTCAATCAGCCCCAGCATTTT. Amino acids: CASSFGSFNQPQHF. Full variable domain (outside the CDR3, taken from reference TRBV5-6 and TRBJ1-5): DAGVTQSPTHLIKTRGQQVTLRCSPKSGHDTVSWYQQALGQGPQFIFQYYEEEERQRGNFPDRFSGHQFPNYSSELNVNALLLGDSALYLCASSFGSFNQPQHFGDGTRLSIL.